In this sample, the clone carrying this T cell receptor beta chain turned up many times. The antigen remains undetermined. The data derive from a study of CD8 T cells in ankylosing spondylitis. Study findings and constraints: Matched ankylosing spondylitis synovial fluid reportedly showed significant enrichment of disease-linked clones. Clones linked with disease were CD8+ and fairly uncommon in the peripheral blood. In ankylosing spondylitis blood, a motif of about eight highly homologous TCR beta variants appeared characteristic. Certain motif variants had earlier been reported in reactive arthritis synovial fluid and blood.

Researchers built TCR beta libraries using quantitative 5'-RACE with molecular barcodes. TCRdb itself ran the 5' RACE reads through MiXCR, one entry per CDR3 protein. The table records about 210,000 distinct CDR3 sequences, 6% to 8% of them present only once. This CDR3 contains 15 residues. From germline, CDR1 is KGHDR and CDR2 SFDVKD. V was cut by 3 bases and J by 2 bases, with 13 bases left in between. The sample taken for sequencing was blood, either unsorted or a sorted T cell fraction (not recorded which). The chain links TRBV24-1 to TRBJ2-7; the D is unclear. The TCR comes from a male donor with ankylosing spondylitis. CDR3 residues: CATSDARTPTYEQYF. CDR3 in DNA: TGTGCCACCAGTGATGCTCGGACCCCCACCTACGAGCAGTACTTC.